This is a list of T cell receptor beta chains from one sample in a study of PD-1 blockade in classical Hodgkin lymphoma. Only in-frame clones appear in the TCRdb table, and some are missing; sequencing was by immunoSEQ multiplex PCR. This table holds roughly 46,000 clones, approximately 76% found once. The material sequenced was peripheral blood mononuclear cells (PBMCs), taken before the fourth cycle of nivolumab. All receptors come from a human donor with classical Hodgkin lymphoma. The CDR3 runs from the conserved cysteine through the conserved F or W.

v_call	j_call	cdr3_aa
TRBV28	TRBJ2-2	CASSSLVADTGELFF
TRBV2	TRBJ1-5	CAREWAEGQVIQPQHF
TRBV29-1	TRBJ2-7	CSVVNGPYEQYF
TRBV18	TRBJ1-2	CASSPPNGQNYGYTF
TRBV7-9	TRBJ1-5	CASSSIEGGDQPQHF
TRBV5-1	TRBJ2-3	CASKSTQGPSTDTQYF
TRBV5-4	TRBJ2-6	CASSLVPVGSGANVLTF
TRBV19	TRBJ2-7	CASSTGTSGTRYEQYF
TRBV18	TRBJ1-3	CASSPVQSSGNTIYF
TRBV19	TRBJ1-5	CASSIVWTGGNQPQHF
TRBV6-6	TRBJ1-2	CASSPSGGYTF
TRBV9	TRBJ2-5	CASSVGPEQTQYF
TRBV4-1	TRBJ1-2	CASSVRDSANYGYTF
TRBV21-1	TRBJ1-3	CASSKDVGTNFSGNTIYF
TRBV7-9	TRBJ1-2	CASSLAGMTNYGYTF
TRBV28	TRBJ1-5	CASSLGGRVSDQPQHF
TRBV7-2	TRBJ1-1	CASSPLTANTEAFF
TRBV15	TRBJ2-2	CATSRVGGELFF
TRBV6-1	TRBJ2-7	CASSEQGYEQYF
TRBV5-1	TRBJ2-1	CASSSTPDHHYNEQFF
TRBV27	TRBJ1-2	CASGNSGGIYGYTF
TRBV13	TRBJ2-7	CASSLGGQRYEQYF
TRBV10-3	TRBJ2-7	CAISGTGSSYEQYF
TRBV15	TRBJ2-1	CATSRGGGLAVYNEQFF
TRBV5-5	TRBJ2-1	CASSSPSPGTSRYEQFF
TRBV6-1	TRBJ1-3	CASSEGRRRRNSGNTIYF
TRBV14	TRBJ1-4	CASSQDLGLGASEKLFF
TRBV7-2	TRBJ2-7	CASSQERGARYEQYF
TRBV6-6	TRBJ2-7	CASAISSRSGEQYF
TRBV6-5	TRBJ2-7	CASSNAGAYEQYF
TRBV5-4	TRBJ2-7	CASSFGGTLYEQYF
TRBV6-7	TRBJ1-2	CASSSQGLGGYTF
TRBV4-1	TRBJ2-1	CASSHTDMGLAGDNEQFF
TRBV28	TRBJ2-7	CASSFPMEEQYF
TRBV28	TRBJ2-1	CASSKMTYPYNEQFF
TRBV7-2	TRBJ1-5	CASRGTGFNQPQHF
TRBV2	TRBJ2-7	CASTQRLGPSGTSATYEQYF
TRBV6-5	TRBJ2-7	CASSPRPRGTYEQYF
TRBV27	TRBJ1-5	CASTPLPLNRAGQPQHF
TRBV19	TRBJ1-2	CASMDRATNYGYTF
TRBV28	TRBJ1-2	CASIHNQGSYGYTF
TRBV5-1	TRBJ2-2	CASSQPRESGELFF